The source of this T cell receptor (beta chain) is a study of PD-1 blockade in classical Hodgkin lymphoma. Looking at the study overall: With a 2-week interval, patients received intravenous nivolumab at 3 mg/kg.

Germline V gene data show CDR1 as LGHNA and CDR2 as YSLEER. V was clipped by 2 bases and J by 2 bases; unmatched bases: 3. The CDR3 sequence is 14 residues long. TCRdb's copy holds only in-frame clones and misses some; the assay was immunoSEQ multiplex PCR. The sample includes 23,000 or so clones, roughly three quarters of them seen just once. General study points: Before treatment, complete responders showed about the same diversity as newly diagnosed patients.

As for this clone: Its antigen is as yet unknown.

The patients all showed relapse after autologous stem cell transplantation, while their brentuximab vedotin exposure varied. The genes are TRBV4-3 and TRBJ2-7; 7 nucleotides line up with TRBD1. The sequencing here drew on peripheral blood mononuclear cells (PBMCs), taken at baseline. The TCR sequence derives from a human donor with classical Hodgkin lymphoma. The CDR3 DNA reads as TGCGCCAGCAGCCAAAACAGGGGTCCCTACGAGCAGTACTTC. As protein: CASSQNRGPYEQYF.